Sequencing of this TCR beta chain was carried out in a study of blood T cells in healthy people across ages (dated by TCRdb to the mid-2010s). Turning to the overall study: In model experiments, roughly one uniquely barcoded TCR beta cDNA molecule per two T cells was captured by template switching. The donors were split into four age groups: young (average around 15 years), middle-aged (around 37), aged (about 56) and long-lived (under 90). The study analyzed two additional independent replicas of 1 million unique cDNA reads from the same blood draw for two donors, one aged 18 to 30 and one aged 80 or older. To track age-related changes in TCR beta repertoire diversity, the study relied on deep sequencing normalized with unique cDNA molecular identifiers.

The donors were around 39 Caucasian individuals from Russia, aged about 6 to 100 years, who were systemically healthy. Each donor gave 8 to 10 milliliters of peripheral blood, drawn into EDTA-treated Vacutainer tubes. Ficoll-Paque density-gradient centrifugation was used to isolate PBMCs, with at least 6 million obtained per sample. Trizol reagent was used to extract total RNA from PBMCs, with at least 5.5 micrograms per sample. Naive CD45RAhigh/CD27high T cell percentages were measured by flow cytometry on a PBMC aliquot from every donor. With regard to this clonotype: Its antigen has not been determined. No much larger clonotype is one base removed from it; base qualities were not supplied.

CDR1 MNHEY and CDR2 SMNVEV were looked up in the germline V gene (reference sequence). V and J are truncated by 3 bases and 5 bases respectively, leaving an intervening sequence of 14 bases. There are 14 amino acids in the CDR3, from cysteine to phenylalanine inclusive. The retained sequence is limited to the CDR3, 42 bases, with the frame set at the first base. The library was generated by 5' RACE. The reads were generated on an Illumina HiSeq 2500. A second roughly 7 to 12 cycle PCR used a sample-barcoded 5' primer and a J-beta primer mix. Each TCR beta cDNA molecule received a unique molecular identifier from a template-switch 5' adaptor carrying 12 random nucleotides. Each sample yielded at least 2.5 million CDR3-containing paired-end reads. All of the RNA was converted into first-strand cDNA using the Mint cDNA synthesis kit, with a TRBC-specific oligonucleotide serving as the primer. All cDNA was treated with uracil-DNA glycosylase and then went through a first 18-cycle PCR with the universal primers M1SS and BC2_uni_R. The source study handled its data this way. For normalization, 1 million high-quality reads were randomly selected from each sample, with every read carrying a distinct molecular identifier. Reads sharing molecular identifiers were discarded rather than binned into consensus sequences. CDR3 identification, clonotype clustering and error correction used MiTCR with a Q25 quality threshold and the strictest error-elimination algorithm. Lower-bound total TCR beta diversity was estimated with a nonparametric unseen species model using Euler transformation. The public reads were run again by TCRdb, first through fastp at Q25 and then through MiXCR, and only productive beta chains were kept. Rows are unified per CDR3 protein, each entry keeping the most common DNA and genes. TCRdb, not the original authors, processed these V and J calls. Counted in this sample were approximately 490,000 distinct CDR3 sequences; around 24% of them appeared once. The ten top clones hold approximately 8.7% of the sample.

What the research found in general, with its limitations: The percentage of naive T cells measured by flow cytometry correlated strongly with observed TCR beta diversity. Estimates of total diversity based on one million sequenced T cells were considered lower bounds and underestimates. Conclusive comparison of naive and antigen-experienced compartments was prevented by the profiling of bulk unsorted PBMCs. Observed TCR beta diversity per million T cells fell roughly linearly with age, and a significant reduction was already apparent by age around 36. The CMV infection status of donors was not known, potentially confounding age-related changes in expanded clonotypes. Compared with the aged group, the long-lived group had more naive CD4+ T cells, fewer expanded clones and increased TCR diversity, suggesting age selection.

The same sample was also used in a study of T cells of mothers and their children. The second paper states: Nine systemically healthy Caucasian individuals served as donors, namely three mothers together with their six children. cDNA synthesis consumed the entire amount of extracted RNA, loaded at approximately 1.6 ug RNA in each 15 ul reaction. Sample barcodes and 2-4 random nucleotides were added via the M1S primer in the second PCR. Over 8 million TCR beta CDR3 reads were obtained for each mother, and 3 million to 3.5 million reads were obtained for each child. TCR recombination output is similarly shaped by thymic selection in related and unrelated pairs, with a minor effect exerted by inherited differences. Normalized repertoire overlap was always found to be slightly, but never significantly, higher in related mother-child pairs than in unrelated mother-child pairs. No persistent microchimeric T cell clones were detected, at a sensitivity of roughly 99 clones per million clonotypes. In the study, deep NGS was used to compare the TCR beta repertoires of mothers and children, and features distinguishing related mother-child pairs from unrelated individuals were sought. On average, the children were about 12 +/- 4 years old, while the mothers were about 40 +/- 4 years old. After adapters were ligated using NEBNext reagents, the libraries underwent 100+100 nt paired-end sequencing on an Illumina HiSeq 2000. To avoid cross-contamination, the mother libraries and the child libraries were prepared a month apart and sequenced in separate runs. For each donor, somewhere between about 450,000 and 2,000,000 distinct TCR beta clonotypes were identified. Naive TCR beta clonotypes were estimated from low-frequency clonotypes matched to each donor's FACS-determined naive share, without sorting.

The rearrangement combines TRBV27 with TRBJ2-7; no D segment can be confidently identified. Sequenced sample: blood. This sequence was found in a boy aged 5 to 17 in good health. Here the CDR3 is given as CASSFFGNKDEQYF. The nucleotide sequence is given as TGTGCCAGCAGTTTCTTCGGCAACAAGGACGAGCAGTACTTC.